Listed below are T cell receptor beta chains from one sample, sequenced in a study of T cells in Graves' hyperthyroidism and ophthalmopathy. TCRdb re-called the multiplex PCR reads with MiXCR, one entry per CDR3 protein. Of roughly 660,000 distinct CDR3 sequences listed, 15% to 20% are singletons. Source material: blood. The receptors stem from a man aged 45 to 65 with Graves' hyperthyroidism. Each CDR3 is given with its conserved first and last residue. Each record gives: J gene, clone size, D gene, V gene, CDR3 protein, CDR3 DNA. A D gene is named only where the DNA matches it firmly. The size entry is marked missing in some rows and otherwise reads once, few, many or a size class.

>TRBJ2-5|NA|TRBD1|TRBV28
CASSPRTGGGETQYF
TGTGCCAGCAGTCCCAGGACAGGGGGGGGAGAGACCCAGTACTTC
>TRBJ2-7|many|NA|TRBV7-2
CASSYDPPYEQYF
TGTGCCAGCAGTTATGACCCCCCCTACGAGCAGTACTTC
>TRBJ1-1|many|NA|TRBV4-2
CASSQGGGVDVNTEAFF
TGTGCCAGCAGCCAAGGAGGGGGGGTTGATGTGAACACTGAAGCTTTCTTT
>TRBJ2-1|many|NA|TRBV7-9
CASSPGTRTNEQFF
TGTGCCAGCAGCCCCGGGACCCGCACGAATGAGCAGTTCTTC
>TRBJ1-1|many|NA|TRBV2
CASNSGGRWSEAFF
TGTGCCAGCAATTCCGGTGGGAGGTGGTCTGAAGCTTTCTTT
>TRBJ1-1|NA|NA|TRBV28
CVSSLLNTEAFF
TGTGTCAGCAGTTTGCTGAACACTGAAGCTTTCTTT
>TRBJ2-7|many|TRBD2|TRBV2
CASMPSGSYEQYF
TGTGCCAGCATGCCTAGCGGGAGCTACGAGCAGTACTTC
>TRBJ1-6|few|NA|TRBV4-1
CASSQSTSPLHF
TGCGCCAGCAGCCAGAGTACTTCACCCCTCCACTTT
>TRBJ2-3|NA|TRBD1|TRBV6-1
CASTASGTGLIRANTQYF
TGTGCCAGCACCGCCTCCGGGACAGGCCTTATACGAGCGAATACGCAGTATTTT
>TRBJ2-7|many|TRBD1|TRBV6-1
CASRSSSGQGRREQYF
TGTGCCAGCAGGTCCTCTTCGGGACAGGGAAGGCGGGAGCAGTACTTC
>TRBJ2-1|NA|NA|TRBV19
CASSILRAGNEQFF
TGTGCCAGTAGTATTCTTCGGGCAGGAAATGAGCAGTTCTTC
>TRBJ1-6|few|NA|TRBV9
CASSARATMSNSPLHF
TGTGCCAGCAGCGCTAGGGCTACGATGTCTAATTCACCCCTCCACTTT
>TRBJ2-7|many|NA|TRBV5-1
CASSLEGTSQTYEQYF
TGCGCCAGCAGCTTGGAGGGGACGAGTCAAACCTACGAGCAGTACTTC
>TRBJ2-1|many|TRBD2|TRBV12-3/TRBV12-4
CASRVSGRARDEQFF
TGTGCCAGCAGAGTCAGCGGGAGGGCCAGAGATGAGCAGTTCTTC
>TRBJ1-5|many|NA|TRBV11-2
CASSLDILQPQHF
TGTGCCAGCAGCTTAGACATACTTCAGCCCCAGCATTTT
>TRBJ2-3|many|TRBD2|TRBV5-6
CASSPGLAGEYGTQYF
TGTGCCAGCAGCCCGGGACTAGCGGGAGAGTATGGTACGCAGTATTTT
>TRBJ1-1|many|TRBD1|TRBV11-3
CASSSGQGSEAFF
TGTGCCAGCAGCTCCGGACAGGGGTCTGAAGCTTTCTTT
>TRBJ2-6|few|TRBD1|TRBV19
CASSLGQGASGANVLTF
TGTGCCAGTAGTCTGGGACAGGGGGCTTCTGGGGCCAACGTCCTGACTTTC
>TRBJ1-1|NA|NA|TRBV18
CASSSCTGTRRNTEAFF
TGTGCCAGCTCATCATGTACCGGGACACGACGGAACACTGAAGCTTTCTTT
>TRBJ2-1|NA|TRBD2|TRBV4-1
CASSQELAGVNEQFF
TGCGCCAGCAGCCAAGAACTAGCGGGAGTCAATGAGCAGTTCTTC
>TRBJ1-1|many|NA|TRBV10-3
CAITTTENTEAFF
TGTGCCATCACCACGACAGAGAACACTGAAGCTTTCTTT
>TRBJ1-6|NA|TRBD1|TRBV10-3
CASSPEQGNSPLHF
TGTGCCTCGTCGCCGGAACAGGGGAATTCACCCCTCCACTTT
>TRBJ1-3|NA|TRBD1|TRBV28
CASSSTGQGTGNTIYF
TGTGCCAGCAGCTCCACGGGACAGGGAACTGGAAACACCATATATTTT
>TRBJ2-1|NA|NA|TRBV24-1
CATSEGSKYEQFF
TGTGCCACCAGTGAAGGTAGTAAATATGAGCAGTTCTTC
>TRBJ1-6|few|NA|TRBV14
CASSLLTQAYSPLHF
TGTGCCAGCAGCCTATTAACGCAGGCCTATTCACCCCTCCACTTT